This TCR beta chain originates from a study of shared clonotypes between healthy human individuals. Study details: CD8 memory received one plate per donor, CD8 naive two, CD4 memory three and CD4 naive three. Points from the study as a whole: Incompleteness in sorted-subset sequencing, despite large depth, was shown by rarefaction. Only blood samples were collected, and tissue repertoires likely differ.

At a deep level, the assay was run. The table came from immunoSEQ multiplex PCR; TCRdb's copy has only in-frame clones and leaves some out. The sample contains 2 million to 2.5 million clones, under 95% of which appear only once. A word on this clone: Its antigen is currently unknown.

This CDR3 region has 14 residues. Trimming left V 4 bases short and J 0 bases short, with 7 bases between. Germline loops: CDR1 MDHEN, CDR2 SYDVKM. Sequencing was done on a sample of naive CD4+ T cells from PBMCs. Noted subset: CD45RA+ positively selected. The TCR originated in a man between 18 and 35 years old in good health. Some clones in this sample may be carry-over from other donors' samples. The J gene is TRBJ1-3, the V gene TRBV28; D is unresolved. The CDR3 region is CASSSSFSGNTIYF. The CDR3 coding sequence is TGTGCCAGCAGTTCGTCGTTCTCTGGAAACACCATATATTTT.